This TCR beta chain stems from a study of blood T cell repertoires in COVID-19. As for the study in general: Whether acute or convalescent, the COVID-19 samples came from the United States, Italy and Spain. T cells, B-cell-depleted T cells, or PBMCs provided the cDNA or gDNA that served as material.

During active infection, Seattle patients enrolled and were then monitored through disease. Original data processing: Researchers report that nucleated cell counts were estimated from reference gene primer amplification. Only in-frame clones appear in the TCRdb table, and some are missing; sequencing was by immunoSEQ multiplex PCR. That table gives V, J and clone size, and the DNA gave D and trimming. Seen here are around 400,000 clones, more than 70% observed once, and the top ten hold 2% to 2.5%. The sample comprised peripheral blood. This TCR was sampled from a woman aged 55-75 years with COVID-19, enrolled during active disease.

DNA of the CDR3: TGTGCCAGCAGCCGTAGGGCTGCAGGGGAAAAACTGTTTTTT. Translating it yields CASSRRAAGEKLFF. This chain connects TRBV5-6 to TRBJ1-4, with D maybe TRBD1 (5 bases). This CDR3 is 14 amino acids long. CDR1 and CDR2 (germline): SGHDT, YYEEEE. Trimming stripped 4 bases from V and 8 bases from J, with 15 bases between.